This TCR beta chain was found in a study of shared clonotypes between healthy human individuals. Of note for this clone: No antigen is known for it.

Notes on the study in general: Approximately 5.4% of naive CD4 clonotypes were common to a few donors. Clonotype sharing among the donors was expected to vary with sequencing depth.

Splitting of each subset's genomic DNA was done evenly across several immunoSEQ plates. TCRdb's copy holds only in-frame clones and misses some; the assay was immunoSEQ multiplex PCR. This table has over 2 million clones, 85% to 95% appearing once. Germline CDR1 reads SEHNR; CDR2 reads FQNEAQ (reference sequence). This CDR3 is built from 16 residues. The germline V and J ends were trimmed by 0 bases and 0 bases, with 8 bases remaining between them. The TCR was taken from a man younger than 30 in good health. Some clones in this sample may be carry-over from other donors' samples. V and J are TRBV7-9 and TRBJ1-4; no firm D call. The specimen was naive CD4+ T cells from PBMCs. This sample's subset: CD45RA+ positively selected. The CDR3 spells CASSLAELATNEKLFF. The DNA for the CDR3 is TGTGCCAGCAGCTTAGCGGAGCTTGCAACTAATGAAAAACTGTTTTTT. Full variable domain (rest looked up from reference TRBV7-9 and TRBJ1-4): DTGVSQNPRHKITKRGQNVTFRCDPISEHNRLYWYRQTLGQGPEFLTYFQNEAQLEKSRLLSDRFSAERPKGSFSTLEIQRTEQGDSAMYLCASSLAELATNEKLFFGSGTQLSVL.